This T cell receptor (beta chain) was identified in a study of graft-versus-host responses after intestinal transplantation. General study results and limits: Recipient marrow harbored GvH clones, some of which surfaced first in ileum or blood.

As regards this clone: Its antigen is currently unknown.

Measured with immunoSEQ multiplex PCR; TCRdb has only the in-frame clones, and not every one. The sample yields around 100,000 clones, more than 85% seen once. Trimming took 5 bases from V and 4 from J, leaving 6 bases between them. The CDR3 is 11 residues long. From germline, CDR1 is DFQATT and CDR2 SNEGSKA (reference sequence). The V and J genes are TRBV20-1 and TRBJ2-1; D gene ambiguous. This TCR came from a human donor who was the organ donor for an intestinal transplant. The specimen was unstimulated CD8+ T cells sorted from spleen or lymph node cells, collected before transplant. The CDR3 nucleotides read TGCAGTGCTCCCCGTTACAATGAGCAGTTCTTC. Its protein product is CSAPRYNEQFF.